The 9 T cell receptor beta chains given below trace back to one sample, sequenced in a study of cytomegalovirus exposure and HLA in healthy donors. In the PCR, 60 Vbeta and 13 Jbeta primers were used. The method was immunoSEQ multiplex PCR; TCRdb's version includes in-frame clones alone and lacks a portion of them. The table records around 140,000 clones, 80% to 85% of them present only once. Sequenced material: PBMCs. These TCRs come from a woman aged 50 to 65 in good health and CMV-seropositive.

The chain carries TRBV5-6 and TRBJ1-1; 8 bases match TRBD1. Germline trimming cut 4 bases from V and 4 bases from J; bases unmatched to any gene: 9. Germline V CDR1 and CDR2: SGHDT, YYEEEE. The CDR3 contains 15 residues. This CDR3 is CASSTPRQGSTEAFF. CDR3 DNA: TGTGCCAGCAGCACACCCAGACAGGGGAGCACTGAAGCTTTCTTT.

This clone was recorded once. The chain uses TRBV5-1 and TRBJ2-5, with D perhaps TRBD2 (5 bases). CDR1 SGHRS and CDR2 YFSETQ come from the germline V gene. V lost 4 bases to trimming and J lost 0 bases, with 16 bases between them. The CDR3 contains 16 residues. The CDR3 DNA is TGCGCCAGCAGCCCGGCGGGCGGCGGGTACCAAGAGACCCAGTACTTC. Translated, it gives CASSPAGGGYQETQYF.

The V call is TRBV7-9, the J call TRBJ2-1, with 7 bases lining up with TRBD2. CDR1 and CDR2 (germline): SEHNR, FQNEAQ (reference sequence). The CDR3 is made up of 18 amino acids. The trim removed 2 bases at V and 0 bases at J, leaving 10 bases unmatched. The CDR3 DNA is TGTGCCAGCAGCTTAAGAATTCGGCGGGAGAGCTCCTACAATGAGCAGTTCTTC. This translates into CASSLRIRRESSYNEQFF.

This clone was detected only once. The chain carries TRBV27 and TRBJ2-1; a weak D match, TRBD2 (5 bases). The V gene's germline CDR1 is MNHEY and CDR2 SMNVEV (reference sequence). Trimming stripped 6 bases from V and 1 base from J, with 10 bases between. The CDR3 sequence is 14 residues long. The CDR3 reads CASSLDSSYNEQFF. CDR3 bases: TGTGCCAGCAGCTTGGACTCTTCCTACAATGAGCAGTTCTTC.

The chain has TRBV28 and TRBJ2-3; a possible D gene is TRBD2 (6 bases). The V gene's germline CDR1 is MDHEN and CDR2 SYDVKM. Between the trimmed V and J ends, which lost 3 bases and 4 bases, there was a span of 32 bases. The CDR3 is 21 residues long. CDR3 amino acids: CASSFPPPTKPGVASPDTQYF. CDR3 nucleotides: TGTGCCAGCAGTTTCCCCCCGCCAACTAAGCCGGGGGTAGCCTCCCCAGATACGCAGTATTTT.

The chain joins TRBV9 to TRBJ2-3; tentative D call: TRBD2 (6 bases). Trimming shortened V by 0 bases and J by 5 bases, and 13 bases separated the two germline ends. The CDR3 covers 15 residues. Germline V gives CDR1 SGDLS, CDR2 YYNGEE. DNA of the CDR3: TGTGCCAGCAGCGTAGCTTGGGGGGTGCAAGATACGCAGTATTTT. Its protein is CASSVAWGVQDTQYF.

The rearrangement joins TRBV5-1 to TRBJ1-1, with D maybe TRBD1 (6 bases). This CDR3 has 13 residues. V lost 4 bases and J lost 4, with 11 bases in between. Germline CDR1 is SGHRS and CDR2 is YFSETQ. The DNA for the CDR3 is TGCGCCAGCAGCCTTGGGGGCCTCACTGAAGCTTTCTTT. It translates to CASSLGGLTEAFF.

Comment on this clone: Other DNA sequences in the sample encode the same CDR3. This rearrangement joins TRBV9 to TRBJ2-2, with a weak D call TRBD1 (6 bases). V shed 2 bases and J shed 3 bases, with 11 bases lying between them. This CDR3 region has 15 residues. CDR1 SGDLS and CDR2 YYNGEE come from the germline V gene. CDR3 sequence reads: CASSVVQGYTGELFF. The CDR3 DNA reads as TGTGCCAGCAGCGTGGTACAGGGATACACCGGGGAGCTGTTTTTT.

The rearrangement links TRBV2 to TRBJ2-1; the D gene is possibly TRBD2 (6 bases). Germline V gene sequence: CDR1 SNHLY, CDR2 FYNNEI. This CDR3 is 13 amino acids long. V lost 11 bases and J lost 6, with 17 bases in between. CDR3 DNA sequence: TGTGCCTCCTGGGGGGATGTTGGCAATGAGCAGTTCTTC. Translated: CASWGDVGNEQFF.